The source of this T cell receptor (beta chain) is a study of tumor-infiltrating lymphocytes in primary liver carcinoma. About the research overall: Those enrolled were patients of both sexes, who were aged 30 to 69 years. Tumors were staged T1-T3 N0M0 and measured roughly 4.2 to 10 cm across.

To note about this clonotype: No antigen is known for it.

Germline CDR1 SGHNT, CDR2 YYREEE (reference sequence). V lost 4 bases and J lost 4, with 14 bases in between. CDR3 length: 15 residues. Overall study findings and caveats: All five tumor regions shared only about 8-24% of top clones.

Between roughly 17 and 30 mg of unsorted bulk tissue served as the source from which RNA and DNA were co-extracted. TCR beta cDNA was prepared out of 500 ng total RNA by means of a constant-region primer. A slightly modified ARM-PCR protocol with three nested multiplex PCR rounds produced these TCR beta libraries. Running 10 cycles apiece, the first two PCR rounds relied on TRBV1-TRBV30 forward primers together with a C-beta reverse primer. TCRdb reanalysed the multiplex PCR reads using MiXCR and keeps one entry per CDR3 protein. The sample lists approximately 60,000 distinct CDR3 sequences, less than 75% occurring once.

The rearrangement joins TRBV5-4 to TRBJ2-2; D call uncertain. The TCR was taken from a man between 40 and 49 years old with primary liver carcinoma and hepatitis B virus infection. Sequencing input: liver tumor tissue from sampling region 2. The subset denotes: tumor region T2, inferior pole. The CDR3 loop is CASSRKMARTGELFF. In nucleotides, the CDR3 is TGTGCCAGCAGCCGAAAGATGGCCCGCACCGGGGAGCTGTTTTTT.